These 21 T cell receptor beta chains were all obtained from the same sample, sequenced in a study of regulatory dendritic cells for organ transplantation. Sequencing used immunoSEQ multiplex PCR; TCRdb keeps in-frame clones, though not all of them. The data hold about 38,000 clones, with around nine tenths observed a single time. Material for sequencing was naive CD8+ T cells from blood. Stated subset: CD45RA+ naive T cells. Source of these receptors: a human donor in good health.

The genes are TRBV7-6 and TRBJ2-1; D call uncertain. V was pared by 2 bases and J by 1 base, with 6 bases between. The germline CDR1 and CDR2 sequences are SGHVS and FNYEAQ. The CDR3 loop spans 14 amino acids. CDR3 region: CASSLLASYNEQFF. For the CDR3, the DNA is TGTGCCAGCAGCTTATTGGCATCCTACAATGAGCAGTTCTTC.

The chain uses TRBV27 and TRBJ2-1, with TRBD1 as a possible D gene (6 bases). Trimming took 3 bases from V and 2 from J, leaving 14 bases between them. This CDR3 has 16 amino acids. Germline loops: CDR1 MNHEY, CDR2 SMNVEV (reference sequence). Written as DNA, the CDR3 is TGTGCCAGCAGTTTGGGGGCCCGGGGAACCTACAATGAGCAGTTCTTC. Translating gives CASSLGARGTYNEQFF.

V and J are TRBV11-2 and TRBJ2-7, with D hard to call. Germline-derived CDR1 and CDR2 are SGHAT and FQNNGV. The ends were cut back, 8 bases at V and 0 bases at J, with 8 bases in the middle. The CDR3 consists of 12 residues. CDR3 bases: TGTGCCAGCTCTCTGTTCTCCTACGAGCAGTACTTC. Protein sequence: CASSLFSYEQYF.

The genes are TRBV6-1 and TRBJ2-5; 8 bases agree with TRBD2. Germline-derived CDR1 and CDR2 are MNHNS and SASEGT. This CDR3 has 15 residues. The junction had 8 bases not matched to a gene; V was cut back by 3 bases and J by 5 bases. The chain's CDR3 is CASSEVGRAFETQYF. CDR3 DNA sequence: TGTGCCAGCAGTGAGGTCGGGAGGGCCTTTGAGACCCAGTACTTC.

This chain connects TRBV4-2 to TRBJ2-7, with TRBD2 matching 7 bases. The germline V gene has CDR1 LGHNA and CDR2 YNFKEQ. The CDR3 sequence is 15 residues long. V lost 5 bases and J lost 3; bases outside the gene matches: 10. CDR3 nucleotide sequence: TGTGCCAGCAGCTTCTCTAGCGGAGGAGGCTACGAGCAGTACTTC. It yields the protein CASSFSSGGGYEQYF.

The chain recombines TRBV9 with TRBJ2-7, with 7 bases matching TRBD2. CDR1 and CDR2 from the germline V gene are SGDLS and YYNGEE. This CDR3 spans 15 amino acids. The junction had 6 bases not matched to a gene; V was cut back by 0 bases and J by 3 bases. The CDR3 loop reads CASSVEGGGSYEQYF. The CDR3 DNA sequence: TGTGCCAGCAGCGTAGAGGGCGGGGGAAGCTACGAGCAGTACTTC. Complete variable domain (other parts from reference TRBV9 and TRBJ2-7): DSGVTQTPKHLITATGQRVTLRCSPRSGDLSVYWYQQSLDQGLQFLIQYYNGEERAKGNILERFSAQQFPDLHSELNLSSLELGDSALYFCASSVEGGGSYEQYFGPGTRLTVT.

The rearrangement uses TRBV9 and TRBJ1-1; 9 bases are shared with TRBD1. Losses at the gene ends were 0 bases for V and 5 bases for J; bases not matched to a gene: 8. The CDR3 loop spans 16 amino acids. Germline CDR1 and CDR2: SGDLS and YYNGEE. CDR3: CASSVAARTGATEAFF. As DNA, the CDR3 is TGTGCCAGCAGCGTAGCCGCCCGGACAGGGGCGACTGAAGCTTTCTTT.

The V gene is TRBV13, the J gene TRBJ1-5; D unclear. Germline assignment: CDR1 PRHDT and CDR2 FYEKMQ (reference sequence). The CDR3 totals 11 residues. Trimming left V 5 bases short and J 9 bases short, with 8 bases between. The CDR3 spells CASSPRRPQHF. CDR3 coding DNA: TGTGCCAGCAGCCCCCGAAGGCCCCAGCATTTT.

The chain employs TRBV15 and TRBJ1-4; maybe TRBD1 (6 bases). Germline V gene lookup returns CDR1 LNHNV and CDR2 YYDKDF (reference sequence). The CDR3 loop spans 15 amino acids. The V gene lost 0 bases and the J gene lost 6 bases, with 11 bases spanning the gap. The CDR3 region is CATSRETQGYEKLFF. The CDR3 DNA reads TGTGCCACCAGCAGAGAGACACAGGGTTATGAAAAACTGTTTTTT.

The chain joins TRBV28 to TRBJ2-7; D gene uncertain. V shed 5 bases and J shed 3 bases, with 20 bases lying between them. The CDR3 consists of 16 residues. Germline CDR1 is MDHEN and CDR2 is SYDVKM. The DNA of the CDR3 is TGTGCCAGCAGTATCCTCGGCGACACCCGATTCTACGAGCAGTACTTC. Encoded protein: CASSILGDTRFYEQYF.

The chain uses TRBV7-9 and TRBJ2-3, with TRBD2 matching 12 bases. The CDR3 contains 16 residues. The V gene end was trimmed by 5 bases and the J gene end by 4 bases; junction bases not matched to a gene: 7. Germline CDR1 reads SEHNR; CDR2 reads FQNEAQ (reference sequence). The CDR3 DNA sequence: TGTGCCAGCAGCCCGCTAGCGGGGGGGCGGGCAGATACGCAGTATTTT. This codes for CASSPLAGGRADTQYF.

The chain employs TRBV13 and TRBJ2-1; 8 nucleotides align to TRBD1. There are 13 residues in the CDR3. V shed 3 bases, J shed 10 bases, and the junction held 5 bases outside the gene matches. CDR1 PRHDT and CDR2 FYEKMQ come from the germline V gene (reference sequence). Here the CDR3 reads CASSLGWDREQFF. In nucleotides, the CDR3 is TGTGCCAGCAGCTTGGGTTGGGACAGGGAGCAGTTCTTC.

This chain joins TRBV28 and TRBJ1-5, with 7 nucleotides matching TRBD1. CDR3 length: 17 amino acids. V lost 5 bases, J lost 0 bases, and 10 bases stayed unmatched. Germline loops: CDR1 MDHEN, CDR2 SYDVKM. DNA of the CDR3: TGTGCCAGCAGTGGACCGGGACAGCCCTATAGCAATCAGCCCCAGCATTTT. This sequence encodes CASSGPGQPYSNQPQHF.

The V gene is TRBV19, the J gene TRBJ2-7; 8 positions match TRBD2. The V segment lost 4 bases and the J segment 3 bases; nucleotides outside the gene matches: 2. CDR1 is LNHDA and CDR2 is SQIVND in the germline V gene (reference sequence). This CDR3 region has 13 residues. CDR3 amino acids: CASSTSGYYEQYF. For the CDR3, the DNA is TGTGCCAGTAGTACTAGCGGGTACTACGAGCAGTACTTC.

The CDR3: CASTLGGTGSYEQYF. The CDR3 DNA reads TGTGCCAGCACCCTGGGGGGCACAGGGTCTTACGAGCAGTACTTC. This chain joins TRBV28 and TRBJ2-7, with D perhaps assigned TRBD1 or TRBD2 (6 bases each). CDR3 length: 15 residues. V was clipped by 7 bases and J by 4 bases, with 20 bases between them. Germline-derived CDR1 and CDR2 are MDHEN and SYDVKM. The full variable domain, completed using reference TRBV28 and TRBJ2-7, is DVKVTQSSRYLVKRTGEKVFLECVQDMDHENMFWYRQDPGLGLRLIYFSYDVKMKEKGDIPEGYSVSREKKERFSLILESASTNQTSMYLCASTLGGTGSYEQYFGPGTRLTVT.

This chain connects TRBV6-1 to TRBJ2-1; 13 positions agree with TRBD2. The V segment lost 10 bases and the J segment 13 bases; nucleotides outside the gene matches: 10. The CDR3 sequence is 13 residues long. Germline CDR1 is MNHNS and CDR2 is SASEGT. In DNA form, the CDR3 reads TGTGCCACAAGGACTAGCGGGAGTGTTGGCCAGTTCTTC. It encodes CATRTSGSVGQFF.

This rearrangement joins TRBV4-2 to TRBJ2-3; tentatively, D is TRBD2 (6 bases). Germline CDR1 reads LGHNA; CDR2 reads YNFKEQ. The ends were cut back, 4 bases at V and 4 bases at J, with 18 bases in the middle. CDR3 size: 16 residues. The CDR3 protein is CASSLYPGLRSDTQYF. In DNA form, the CDR3 reads TGTGCCAGCAGCCTCTACCCGGGACTTAGATCAGATACGCAGTATTTT.

This chain uses TRBV9 with TRBJ1-2; D might be TRBD1 (6 bases). The V and J ends lost 0 bases and 7 bases respectively, with 13 bases between them. This CDR3 spans 14 amino acids. Germline CDR1 and CDR2: SGDLS and YYNGEE. In DNA form, the CDR3 reads TGTGCCAGCAGCGTAGCTACCTTAGGGGGTGGCTACACCTTC. It yields the protein CASSVATLGGGYTF.

V gene TRBV14 combines with J gene TRBJ2-1; no firm D call. V shed 5 bases and J shed 0 bases, with 8 bases lying between them. From germline, CDR1 is SGHDN and CDR2 FVKESK. The CDR3 totals 14 residues. CDR3 in amino acids: CASSGGGSYNEQFF. CDR3 coding DNA: TGTGCCAGCAGCGGCGGTGGCTCCTACAATGAGCAGTTCTTC.

The chain combines TRBV2 with TRBJ1-2, with D perhaps TRBD1 (6 bases). CDR1 SNHLY and CDR2 FYNNEI come from the germline V gene. The germline V and J ends were trimmed by 5 bases and 7 bases, with 20 bases remaining between them. The CDR3 has 15 amino acids. Written as DNA, the CDR3 is TGTGCCAGCAGTCCCGATTACCCAGGGGCGGGTGGCTACACCTTC. Translation gives CASSPDYPGAGGYTF.

This clone came up a few times. This chain links TRBV27 with TRBJ2-5, with D possibly being TRBD1 or TRBD2 (5 bases each). The CDR3 sequence is 15 residues long. The V gene's germline CDR1 is MNHEY and CDR2 SMNVEV (reference sequence). Trimming left V 5 bases short and J 0 bases short, with 13 bases between. CDR3 sequence reads: CASSPTGTYQETQYF. CDR3 coding DNA: TGTGCCAGCAGTCCTACGGGGACGTACCAAGAGACCCAGTACTTC.